These T cell receptor beta chains were read from a single sample in a study of cytomegalovirus exposure and HLA in healthy donors. Assay: immunoSEQ multiplex PCR; the TCRdb copy retains only in-frame clones and omits some. The sample has roughly 160,000 clones, approximately 71% seen once; the top ten hold under 7%. The sample comprised PBMCs. The receptors originated from a woman younger than 30 in good health and CMV-seropositive. CDR3s include the opening cysteine and the closing phenylalanine or tryptophan. The D gene is left open where the match is weak. A row's size may be missing; if present it is once, few, many or a size class.

CDR3aa: CAWSEDSGQGGTIYF
CDR3nt: TGTGCCTGGAGTGAGGATTCGGGACAGGGAGGCACCATATATTTT
j_gene: TRBJ1-3
abundance: few
v_gene: TRBV30
d_gene: TRBD1
len: 15

CDR3aa: CASSYRADTGELFF
CDR3nt: TGTGCCAGCAGCTACAGGGCTGACACCGGGGAGCTGTTTTTT
j_gene: TRBJ2-2
abundance: -
v_gene: TRBV7-3
d_gene: -
len: 14

CDR3aa: CVSSEPGTDTQYF
CDR3nt: TGTGTCAGCAGCGAGCCGGGCACAGATACGCAGTATTTT
j_gene: TRBJ2-3
abundance: -
v_gene: TRBV7-2
d_gene: -
len: 13

CDR3aa: CASSQDAGGRGPKVANIQYF
CDR3nt: TGCGCCAGCAGCCAAGACGCGGGGGGCCGAGGACCAAAGGTGGCAAACATTCAGTACTTC
j_gene: TRBJ2-4
abundance: -
v_gene: TRBV4-1
d_gene: TRBD2
len: 20

CDR3aa: CASSPPIGTSGGRETQYF
CDR3nt: TGTGCCAGCTCACCCCCGATAGGGACTAGCGGGGGCCGAGAGACCCAGTACTTC
j_gene: TRBJ2-5
abundance: -
v_gene: TRBV18
d_gene: TRBD2
len: 18

CDR3aa: CSARAPDRGF
CDR3nt: TGCAGTGCTAGAGCGCCCGACAGGGGCTTT
j_gene: TRBJ1-1
abundance: few
v_gene: TRBV20-1
d_gene: TRBD1
len: 10

CDR3aa: CASSFGQGETGELFF
CDR3nt: TGTGCCAGCAGCTTCGGACAGGGGGAGACCGGGGAGCTGTTTTTT
j_gene: TRBJ2-2
abundance: -
v_gene: TRBV7-2
d_gene: TRBD1
len: 15

CDR3aa: CASSLDRGRNQPQHF
CDR3nt: TGTGCCAGCAGTCTGGACAGGGGGCGCAATCAGCCCCAGCATTTT
j_gene: TRBJ1-5
abundance: -
v_gene: TRBV2
d_gene: TRBD1
len: 15

CDR3aa: CASSYSFTGGEYEQYF
CDR3nt: TGTGCCAGCAGTTACTCTTTCACAGGGGGCGAGTACGAGCAGTACTTC
j_gene: TRBJ2-7
abundance: once
v_gene: TRBV6-6
d_gene: TRBD1
len: 16

CDR3aa: CAISGAGGEQFF
CDR3nt: TGTGCCATCAGTGGGGCCGGGGGTGAGCAGTTCTTC
j_gene: TRBJ2-1
abundance: -
v_gene: TRBV10-3
d_gene: -
len: 12

CDR3aa: CASSLWRDYEQYF
CDR3nt: TGTGCCAGCAGCTTATGGAGGGACTACGAGCAGTACTTC
j_gene: TRBJ2-7
abundance: few
v_gene: TRBV7-8
d_gene: -
len: 13

CDR3aa: CSADFSGNTIYF
CDR3nt: TGTTCCGCGGATTTCTCTGGAAACACCATATATTTT
j_gene: TRBJ1-3
abundance: few
v_gene: TRBV30
d_gene: -
len: 12

CDR3aa: CASSHAPEGVQFF
CDR3nt: TGCGCCAGCAGCCACGCCCCCGAGGGAGTGCAGTTCTTC
j_gene: TRBJ2-1
abundance: -
v_gene: TRBV4-1
d_gene: -
len: 13

CDR3aa: CASSYVEDTEAFF
CDR3nt: TGTGCCAGCAGTTACGTAGAGGACACTGAAGCTTTCTTT
j_gene: TRBJ1-1
abundance: -
v_gene: TRBV6-5
d_gene: -
len: 13

CDR3aa: CASSLRSGGVEQYF
CDR3nt: TGTGCCAGCAGTTTACGTAGCGGTGGGGTCGAGCAGTACTTC
j_gene: TRBJ2-7
abundance: -
v_gene: TRBV27
d_gene: -
len: 14

CDR3aa: CASSINRNTEAFF
CDR3nt: TGTGCCAGTAGTATTAACAGGAACACTGAAGCTTTCTTT
j_gene: TRBJ1-1
abundance: -
v_gene: TRBV19
d_gene: -
len: 13

CDR3aa: CASSLRASGTGAGNTIYF
CDR3nt: TGTGCCAGCAGCTTACGGGCTAGTGGAACAGGAGCAGGAAACACCATATATTTT
j_gene: TRBJ1-3
abundance: -
v_gene: TRBV4-2
d_gene: -
len: 18

CDR3aa: CASSLTGRSTEAFF
CDR3nt: TGTGCCAGCAGCTTGACAGGGAGATCCACTGAAGCTTTCTTT
j_gene: TRBJ1-1
abundance: -
v_gene: TRBV5-4
d_gene: -
len: 14

CDR3aa: CASSPNPMRKTGELFF
CDR3nt: TGTGCCAGCAGTCCTAACCCGATGCGGAAAACCGGGGAGCTGTTTTTT
j_gene: TRBJ2-2
abundance: -
v_gene: TRBV28
d_gene: -
len: 16